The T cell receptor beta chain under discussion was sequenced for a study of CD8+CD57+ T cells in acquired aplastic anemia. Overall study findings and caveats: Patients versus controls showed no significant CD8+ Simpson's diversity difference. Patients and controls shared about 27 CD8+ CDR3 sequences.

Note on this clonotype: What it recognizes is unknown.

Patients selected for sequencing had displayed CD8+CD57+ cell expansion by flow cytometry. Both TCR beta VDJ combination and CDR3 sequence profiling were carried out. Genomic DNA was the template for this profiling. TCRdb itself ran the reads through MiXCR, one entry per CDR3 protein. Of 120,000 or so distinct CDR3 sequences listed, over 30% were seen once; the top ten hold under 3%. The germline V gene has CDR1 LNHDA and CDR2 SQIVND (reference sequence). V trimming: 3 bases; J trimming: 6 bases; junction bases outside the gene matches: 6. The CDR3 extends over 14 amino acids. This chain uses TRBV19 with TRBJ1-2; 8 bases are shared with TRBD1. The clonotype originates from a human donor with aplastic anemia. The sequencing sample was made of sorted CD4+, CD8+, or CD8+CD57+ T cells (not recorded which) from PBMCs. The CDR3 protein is CASSIPGQAHGYTF. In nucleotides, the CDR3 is TGTGCCAGTAGTATCCCGGGACAGGCGCATGGCTACACCTTC.